The T cell receptor (beta chain) under discussion was sequenced for a study of blood T cell repertoires in COVID-19. The CDR3 totals 16 residues. The germline V gene encodes CDR1 SNHLY and CDR2 FYNNEI. The germline V and J ends were trimmed by 1 base and 0 bases, with 12 bases remaining between them. Generated by immunoSEQ multiplex PCR, the TCRdb table keeps only in-frame clones and is missing some. The repertoire holds some 410,000 clones, with approximately 88% as singletons. The chain uses TRBV2 and TRBJ1-2, with a weak D call TRBD1 (6 bases). Sequenced input: PBMCs or T cells enriched from blood (not recorded which). The sequence was obtained from a woman in her twenties or thirties with acute COVID-19. The CDR3 is CASSEEAGAPNYGYTF. The CDR3 coding sequence is TGTGCCAGCAGTGAAGAAGCAGGGGCTCCTAACTATGGCTACACCTTC.